These T cell receptor beta chains were read from a single sample in a study of shared clonotypes between healthy human individuals. Assay used: immunoSEQ multiplex PCR; TCRdb lists only in-frame clones, some missing. Of some 1,100,000 clones in the sample, around 82% were seen once. Sequencing used memory CD4+ T cells from PBMCs. The receptor set was obtained from a man aged 18-30 years in good health. Some clones in this sample may be carry-over from other donors' samples. The CDR3 runs from the conserved cysteine through the conserved F or W. The order of the fields is V gene, clone size, J gene, D gene, CDR3 protein, CDR3 DNA. A D gene is named only where the DNA matches it firmly. Size is stated for part of the rows, as once, few or many counts, or as a class when the clone is expanded.

v_gene: TRBV6-1
abundance: few
j_gene: TRBJ1-2
d_gene: TRBD1
CDR3aa: CASRTGRGYGGYTF
CDR3nt: TGTGCCAGCCGGACAGGGAGGGGATATGGAGGCTACACCTTC

v_gene: TRBV7-3
abundance: -
j_gene: TRBJ2-7
d_gene: -
CDR3aa: CASSRGLHYEQYF
CDR3nt: TGTGCCAGCAGCCGCGGACTACACTACGAGCAGTACTTC

v_gene: TRBV7-9
abundance: -
j_gene: TRBJ1-1
d_gene: -
CDR3aa: CASSLGEGEAFF
CDR3nt: TGTGCCAGCAGCTTAGGCGAGGGCGAAGCTTTCTTT

v_gene: TRBV7-2
abundance: -
j_gene: TRBJ1-2
d_gene: -
CDR3aa: CASSKGRRLEGYTF
CDR3nt: TGTGCCAGCAGCAAGGGACGGCGGTTAGAGGGCTACACCTTC

v_gene: TRBV7-3
abundance: -
j_gene: TRBJ2-6
d_gene: -
CDR3aa: CASSPPGSSGANVLTF
CDR3nt: TGTGCCAGCAGCCCCCCCGGGAGCTCTGGGGCCAACGTCCTGACTTTC

v_gene: TRBV7-9
abundance: -
j_gene: TRBJ1-4
d_gene: TRBD1
CDR3aa: CASSAGPGQNNNEKLFF
CDR3nt: TGTGCCAGCAGCGCCGGCCCGGGACAGAATAATAATGAAAAACTGTTTTTT

v_gene: TRBV5-6
abundance: -
j_gene: TRBJ2-7
d_gene: TRBD1
CDR3aa: CASSSRQGSYEQYF
CDR3nt: TGTGCCAGCAGCTCGCGACAGGGGTCCTACGAGCAGTACTTC

v_gene: TRBV10-3
abundance: few
j_gene: TRBJ2-7
d_gene: TRBD1
CDR3aa: CAIRNPGDRGYEQYF
CDR3nt: TGTGCCATCAGAAATCCCGGGGACAGGGGTTACGAGCAGTACTTC

v_gene: TRBV12-5
abundance: -
j_gene: TRBJ1-1
d_gene: TRBD1
CDR3aa: CASGSLFPGQDTEAFF
CDR3nt: TGTGCTAGTGGTTCCCTCTTCCCGGGACAGGACACTGAAGCTTTCTTT

v_gene: TRBV28
abundance: many
j_gene: TRBJ2-7
d_gene: -
CDR3aa: CASSRITGMNYEQYF
CDR3nt: TGTGCCAGCAGCAGAATCACAGGGATGAACTACGAGCAGTACTTC

v_gene: TRBV7-2
abundance: -
j_gene: TRBJ2-7
d_gene: -
CDR3aa: CASSLRFGAQTYEQYF
CDR3nt: TGTGCCAGCAGCTTGAGGTTTGGGGCCCAAACCTACGAGCAGTACTTC

v_gene: TRBV10-3
abundance: once
j_gene: TRBJ1-1
d_gene: -
CDR3aa: CAISDATNTEAFF
CDR3nt: TGTGCCATCAGTGACGCAACGAACACTGAAGCTTTCTTT